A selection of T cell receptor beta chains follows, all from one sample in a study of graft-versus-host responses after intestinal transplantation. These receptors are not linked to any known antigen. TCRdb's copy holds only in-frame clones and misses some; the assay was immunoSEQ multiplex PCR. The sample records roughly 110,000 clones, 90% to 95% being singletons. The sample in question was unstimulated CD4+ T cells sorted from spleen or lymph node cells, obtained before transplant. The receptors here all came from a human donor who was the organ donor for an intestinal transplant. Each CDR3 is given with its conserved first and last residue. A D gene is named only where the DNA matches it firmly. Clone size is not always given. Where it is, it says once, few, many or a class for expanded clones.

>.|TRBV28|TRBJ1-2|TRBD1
CASSRTGRLGGYTF
TGTGCCAGCAGTCGGACAGGCCGATTGGGGGGCTACACCTTC
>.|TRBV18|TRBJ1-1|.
CASSPQNGGEAFF
TGTGCCAGCTCACCCCAAAACGGTGGTGAAGCTTTCTTT
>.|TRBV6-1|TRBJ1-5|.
CASSGGHQNQPQHF
TGTGCCAGCAGTGGGGGACACCAAAATCAGCCCCAGCATTTT
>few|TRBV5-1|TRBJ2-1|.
CASSLASSYNEQFF
TGCGCCAGCAGCTTGGCTAGCTCCTACAATGAGCAGTTCTTC
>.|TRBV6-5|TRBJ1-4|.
CASSRGQLNEKLFF
TGTGCCAGCAGTCGCGGACAGCTTAATGAAAAACTGTTTTTT
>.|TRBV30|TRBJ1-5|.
CAWSRGSQPQHF
TGTGCCTGGAGTAGGGGGAGTCAGCCCCAGCATTTT
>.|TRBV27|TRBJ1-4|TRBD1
CASSKQGATNEKLFF
TGTGCCAGCAGCAAACAGGGGGCGACTAATGAAAAACTGTTTTTT
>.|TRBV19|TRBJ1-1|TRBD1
CASSPTGVMNTEAFF
TGTGCCAGTAGCCCGACAGGGGTCATGAACACTGAAGCTTTCTTT
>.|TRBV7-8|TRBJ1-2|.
CASSLAGSGYTF
TGTGCCAGCAGCTTAGCCGGATCTGGCTACACCTTC
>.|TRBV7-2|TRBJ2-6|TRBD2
CASSFRLAESSGANVLTF
TGTGCCAGCAGCTTCCGACTAGCGGAAAGCTCTGGGGCCAACGTCCTGACTTTC
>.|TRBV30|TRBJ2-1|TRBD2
CAWSVGSGMTNEQFF
TGTGCCTGGAGTGTAGGCAGCGGGATGACGAATGAGCAGTTCTTC
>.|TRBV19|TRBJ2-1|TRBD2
CASSMREGLIWNEQFF
TGTGCCAGTAGTATGAGGGAGGGCCTTATTTGGAATGAGCAGTTCTTC
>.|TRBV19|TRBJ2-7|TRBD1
CASSTGLQGVYEQYF
TGTGCCAGTAGTACCGGGTTACAGGGGGTCTACGAGCAGTACTTC
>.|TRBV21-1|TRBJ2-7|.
CASSNLRAPLYEQYF
TGTGCCAGCAGCAATCTTCGGGCGCCCCTCTACGAGCAGTACTTC
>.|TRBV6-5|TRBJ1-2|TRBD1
CASSYEGQVYGYTF
TGTGCCAGCAGTTACGAGGGACAGGTCTATGGCTACACCTTC
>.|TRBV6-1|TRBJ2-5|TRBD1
CASSEVRTGEETQYF
TGTGCCAGCAGTGAAGTTAGGACAGGGGAAGAGACCCAGTACTTC
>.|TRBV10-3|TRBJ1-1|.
CAISVTDNGEAFF
TGTGCCATCAGTGTTACGGACAATGGCGAAGCTTTCTTT
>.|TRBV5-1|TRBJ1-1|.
CASSYRMNTEAFF
TGCGCCAGCAGCTACCGGATGAACACTGAAGCTTTCTTT
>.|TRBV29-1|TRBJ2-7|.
CSVEVGGTSYEQYF
TGCAGCGTTGAAGTTGGGGGCACCTCCTACGAGCAGTACTTC
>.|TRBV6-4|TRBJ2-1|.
CASSESPTRYNEQFF
TGTGCCAGCAGTGAATCACCCACTAGATACAATGAGCAGTTCTTC
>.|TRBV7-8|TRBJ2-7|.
CASSLDQGDYEQYF
TGTGCCAGCAGCTTAGATCAGGGCGACTACGAGCAGTACTTC
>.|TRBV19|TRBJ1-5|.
CASSTTGGGGPQHF
TGTGCCAGTAGTACGACAGGCGGAGGGGGGCCCCAGCATTTT
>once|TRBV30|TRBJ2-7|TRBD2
CAWSVGEREGQQYF
TGTGCCTGGAGTGTAGGGGAGCGGGAGGGCCAGCAGTACTTC
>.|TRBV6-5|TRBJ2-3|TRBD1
CASRYEGAADTQYF
TGTGCCAGCAGATACGAGGGGGCCGCAGATACGCAGTATTTT
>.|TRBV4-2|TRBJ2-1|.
CASSQEGLVVDNEQFF
TGTGCCAGCAGCCAAGAGGGCCTAGTTGTTGACAATGAGCAGTTCTTC
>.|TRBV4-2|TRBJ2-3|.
CASSQAQEGAADTQYF
TGTGCCAGCAGCCAAGCCCAAGAGGGAGCGGCAGATACGCAGTATTTT
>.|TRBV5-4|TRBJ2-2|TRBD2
CASSRGGEPTGELFF
TGTGCCAGCAGCCGGGGGGGGGAACCCACCGGGGAGCTGTTTTTT
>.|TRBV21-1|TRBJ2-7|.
CASSPGKDSSYEQYF
TGTGCCAGCAGCCCCGGGAAGGACAGCTCCTACGAGCAGTACTTC
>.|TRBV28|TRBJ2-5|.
CASSPFGTQYF
TGTGCCAGCAGTCCCTTCGGGACCCAGTACTTC
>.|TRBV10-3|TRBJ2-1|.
CATAGRQDNEQFF
TGTGCCACGGCAGGGCGACAGGACAATGAGCAGTTCTTC
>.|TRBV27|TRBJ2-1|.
CASSHRGGRGYNEQFF
TGTGCCAGCAGCCACAGGGGGGGAAGGGGGTACAATGAGCAGTTCTTC
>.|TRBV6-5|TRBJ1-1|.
CASQKLPPEAFF
TGTGCCAGCCAAAAACTACCCCCTGAAGCTTTCTTT
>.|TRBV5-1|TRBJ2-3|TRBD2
CASSLRLAGGTSTDTQYF
TGCGCCAGCAGCCTCCGACTAGCGGGAGGCACTAGCACAGATACGCAGTATTTT